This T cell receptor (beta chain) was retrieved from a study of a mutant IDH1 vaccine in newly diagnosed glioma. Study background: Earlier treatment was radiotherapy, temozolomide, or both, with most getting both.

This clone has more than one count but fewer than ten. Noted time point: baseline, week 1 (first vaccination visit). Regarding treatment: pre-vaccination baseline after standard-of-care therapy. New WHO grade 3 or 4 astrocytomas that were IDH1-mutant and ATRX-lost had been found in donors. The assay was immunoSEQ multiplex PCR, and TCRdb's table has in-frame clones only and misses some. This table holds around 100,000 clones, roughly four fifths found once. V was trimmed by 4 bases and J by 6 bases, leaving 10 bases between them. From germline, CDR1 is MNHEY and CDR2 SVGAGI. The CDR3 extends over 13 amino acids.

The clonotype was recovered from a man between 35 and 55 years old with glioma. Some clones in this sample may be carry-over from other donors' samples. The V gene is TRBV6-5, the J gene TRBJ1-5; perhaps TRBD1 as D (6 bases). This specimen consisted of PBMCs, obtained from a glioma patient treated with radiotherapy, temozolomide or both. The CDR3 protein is CASSFQGTQPQHF. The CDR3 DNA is TGTGCCAGCAGTTTCCAGGGGACTCAGCCCCAGCATTTT.